The source of this T cell receptor (beta chain) is a study of cytomegalovirus exposure and HLA in healthy donors. Study results and limitations: Using the classifier, cytomegalovirus status was reportedly diagnosed with high specificity and sensitivity.

Trimming shortened V by 4 bases and J by 8 bases, and 11 bases separated the two germline ends. Germline CDR1 and CDR2: MNHEY and SMNVEV (reference sequence). There are 12 residues in the CDR3. PCR was performed using 60 Vbeta and 13 Jbeta primers. Generated by immunoSEQ multiplex PCR, the TCRdb table keeps only in-frame clones and is missing some. The table has roughly 150,000 clones, about 76% seen once; the top ten hold about 5%. Concerning this clone itself: The antigen is undetermined.

Sequenced sample: PBMCs. This clonotype was obtained from a woman in her late teens or twenties in good health and CMV-seropositive. The J gene is TRBJ1-2, the V gene TRBV27; D gene uncertain. CDR3 DNA sequence: TGTGCCAGCAGTTCCGGAGGTCACGGCTACACCTTC. This codes for CASSSGGHGYTF.